Shown below are 30 T cell receptor beta chains from a single sample sequenced in a study of OX40 agonist ivuxolimab in advanced cancers. Only in-frame clones appear in the TCRdb table, and some are missing; sequencing was by immunoSEQ multiplex PCR. The sample holds 100,000 to 150,000 clones, under 95% seen once. The sequenced sample was CD4+ or CD8+ T cells sorted from blood, obtained in a trial of the OX40 agonist ivuxolimab. The receptors here all came from an adult with an advanced solid tumor such as melanoma, head and neck, liver or kidney cancer.

The chain recombines TRBV28 with TRBJ1-1; the match to TRBD1 covers 8 bases. Germline CDR1 MDHEN, CDR2 SYDVKM. Trimming cost V 3 bases and J 3 bases; bases outside gene matches: 9. CDR3 length equals 16 residues. CDR3 sequence: CASSFRQGKDHTEAFF. CDR3 bases: TGTGCCAGCAGTTTTCGACAGGGGAAAGACCACACTGAAGCTTTCTTT.

V is TRBV5-5 and J is TRBJ2-7; D is unresolved. This CDR3 has 14 amino acids. Trimming removed 0 bases at V and 6 bases at J, with 13 bases between. Germline V CDR1 and CDR2: SGHKS, YYEKEE (reference sequence). In DNA, the CDR3 is TGTGCCAGCAGCTTGGTAACGGGTGGTAGCGAGCAGTACTTC. Residues: CASSLVTGGSEQYF.

The V gene is TRBV7-2, the J gene TRBJ2-1; D not resolved. Germline loops: CDR1 SGHTA, CDR2 FQGNSA. CDR3 length equals 13 residues. V was trimmed by 0 bases and J by 5 bases, leaving 5 bases between them. This CDR3 is CASSLARNNEQFF. CDR3 sequence (DNA): TGTGCCAGCAGCTTAGCCCGGAACAATGAGCAGTTCTTC.

The J gene is TRBJ2-7, the V gene TRBV5-1, with D perhaps being TRBD1 or TRBD2 (6 bases each). Trimming cost V 2 bases and J 3 bases, with 15 bases left between them. CDR3 length: 15 residues. Germline CDR1 reads SGHRS; CDR2 reads YFSETQ. The CDR3 bases are TGCGCCAGCAGCTTAGAGGGGGGTGGAATCTACGAGCAGTACTTC. This gives the protein CASSLEGGGIYEQYF.

CDR3 sequence: CASREATTNEKLFF. CDR3 bases: TGTGCCAGTAGGGAGGCAACAACTAATGAAAAACTGTTTTTT. V gene TRBV19 combines with J gene TRBJ1-4; no firm D call. The CDR3 has 14 amino acids. V was cut by 6 bases and J by 0 bases, with 8 bases left in between. Germline values: CDR1 LNHDA, CDR2 SQIVND (reference sequence).

The table lists this clone with a count of one. V is TRBV7-9 and J is TRBJ2-5, with TRBD2 matching over 12 bases. Looked up from germline, CDR1 is SEHNR and CDR2 is FQNEAQ (reference sequence). The CDR3 runs to 17 residues. Losses at the gene ends were 3 bases for V and 7 bases for J; bases not matched to a gene: 12. This CDR3 reads CASSFDSSGRAGRTQYF. DNA for the CDR3: TGTGCCAGCAGCTTCGATTCTAGCGGGAGGGCCGGTAGGACCCAGTACTTC.

This clone was found a few times. V usage is TRBV20-1 and J usage is TRBJ1-1; TRBD1 matches 7 bases. J gave up 3 bases and V 7 bases, and 2 bases lay outside the gene matches. Germline V gene lookup returns CDR1 DFQATT and CDR2 SNEGSKA (reference sequence). The CDR3 extends over 11 amino acids. CDR3 loop: CSDQGDTEAFF. The CDR3 DNA is TGCAGTGACCAGGGGGACACTGAAGCTTTCTTT.

The chain is built from TRBV9 and TRBJ2-3; 11 bases are shared with TRBD2. This CDR3 is 15 amino acids long. Germline V gives CDR1 SGDLS, CDR2 YYNGEE. Trimming took 2 bases from V and 11 from J; bases not matched to a gene: 10. CDR3 loop: CASSVSGRAAEEQYF. The CDR3 DNA reads as TGTGCCAGCAGCGTTAGCGGGAGGGCCGCTGAGGAGCAGTATTTT.

This chain uses TRBV5-4 with TRBJ2-5; 12 bases match TRBD2. Germline V gene sequence: CDR1 SGHNT, CDR2 YYREEE (reference sequence). V was pared by 4 bases and J by 5 bases, with 3 bases of the junction left unmatched. The CDR3 runs 14 residues. In DNA, the CDR3 is TGTGCCAGCAGCCGCGGGACTAGCGGGGAGACCCAGTACTTC. It encodes CASSRGTSGETQYF.

The rearrangement joins TRBV5-6 to TRBJ2-5; 8 bases map to TRBD2. The CDR3 sequence is 15 residues long. V dropped 3 bases and J dropped 1; count of bases not matched to a gene: 5. In germline, CDR1 is SGHDT, CDR2 YYEEEE. The DNA for the CDR3 is TGTGCCAGCAGCTCCCCGGGAGGGCCCCAAGAGACCCAGTACTTC. This codes for CASSSPGGPQETQYF.

V usage is TRBV5-6 and J usage is TRBJ2-7, with a possible D match to TRBD2 (6 bases). Germline V gene data show CDR1 as SGHDT and CDR2 as YYEEEE. The CDR3 runs to 14 residues. Trimming pared 5 bases from V and 4 bases from J, leaving 16 bases between. CDR3 residues: CASRSGLLDYEQYF. In DNA form, the CDR3 reads TGTGCCAGCAGGTCGGGACTCCTTGATTACGAGCAGTACTTC.

The V gene is TRBV7-3, the J gene TRBJ2-7; no clear D gene. Per the germline V gene, CDR1 is SGHTA and CDR2 is FQGTGA. V dropped 3 bases and J dropped 5 bases, with 8 bases sitting between them. This CDR3 region has 12 residues. The CDR3 loop reads CASSFVAHEQYF. CDR3 DNA sequence: TGTGCCAGCAGCTTTGTAGCCCACGAGCAGTACTTC. The full variable domain, in which reference TRBV7-3 and TRBJ2-7 provide the parts outside the CDR3, is GAGVSQTPSNKVTEKGKYVELRCDPISGHTALYWYRQSLGQGPEFLIYFQGTGAADDSGLPNDRFFAVRPEGSVSTLKIQRTERGDSAVYLCASSFVAHEQYFGPGTRLTVT.

V is TRBV28 and J is TRBJ2-7, with no clear D. Germline lookup yields CDR1 MDHEN and CDR2 SYDVKM. Trimming took off 6 bases at V and 3 bases at J, with 18 bases between the two ends. There are 15 residues in the CDR3. As DNA, the CDR3 is TGTGCCAGCAGACCTACTCGCACCAACCACTACGAGCAGTACTTC. Translation: CASRPTRTNHYEQYF.

This rearrangement joins TRBV7-3 to TRBJ2-2; 7 bases match TRBD2. V was pared by 2 bases and J by 3 bases, with 6 bases of the junction left unmatched. Germline lookup yields CDR1 SGHTA and CDR2 FQGTGA. The CDR3 covers 16 residues. CDR3 sequence (DNA): TGTGCCAGCAGCTTATACGGGGGGACGGACACCGGGGAGCTGTTTTTT. It is translated as CASSLYGGTDTGELFF.

The J gene is TRBJ1-5, the V gene TRBV6-6; 10 bases fit TRBD1. V shed 7 bases and J 2 bases; nucleotides not matched to a gene: 5. This CDR3 is 15 amino acids long. CDR1 and CDR2 from the germline V gene are MNHNY and SVGAGI (reference sequence). The CDR3 is CASKGQGLGNQPQHF. The CDR3 coding sequence is TGTGCCAGCAAGGGACAGGGGCTCGGCAATCAGCCCCAGCATTTT.

V usage is TRBV29-1 and J usage is TRBJ1-1; D gene ambiguous. CDR3 size: 13 residues. CDR1 SQVTM and CDR2 ANQGSEA come from the germline V gene. Trimming removed 3 bases at V and 0 bases at J, with 8 bases between. This chain's CDR3 is CSVDSGMNTEAFF. CDR3 coding DNA: TGCAGCGTTGATAGCGGGATGAACACTGAAGCTTTCTTT.

The chain uses TRBV5-1 and TRBJ1-1, with D unclear. There are 15 residues in the CDR3. Germline values: CDR1 SGHRS, CDR2 YFSETQ. Trimming left V 2 bases short and J 0 bases short, with 11 bases between. The CDR3 DNA reads TGCGCCAGCAGCTTCGTTCCGGGTGTGAACACTGAAGCTTTCTTT. This sequence encodes CASSFVPGVNTEAFF. Full variable domain (remainder filled in from reference TRBV5-1 and TRBJ1-1): KAGVTQTPRYLIKTRGQQVTLSCSPISGHRSVSWYQQTPGQGLQFLFEYFSETQRNKGNFPGRFSGRQFSNSRSEMNVSTLELGDSALYLCASSFVPGVNTEAFFGQGTRLTVV.

The CDR3 loop reads CASSLRGAINYGYTF. CDR3 DNA sequence: TGTGCCAGCAGCTTGAGAGGGGCTATTAACTATGGCTACACCTTC. J is TRBJ1-2 and V is TRBV7-9; D possibly corresponds to TRBD1 (5 bases). The CDR3 consists of 15 residues. Trimming took off 3 bases at V and 1 base at J, with 12 bases between the two ends. The germline V gene encodes CDR1 SEHNR and CDR2 FQNEAQ (reference sequence).

This chain links TRBV7-2 with TRBJ2-5, with TRBD1 identical over 8 bases. The CDR3 is 14 amino acids. From germline, CDR1 is SGHTA and CDR2 FQGNSA. V shed 6 bases and J 1 base; nucleotides not matched to a gene: 4. CDR3 sequence: CASRDRGGQETQYF. The CDR3 coding sequence is TGTGCCAGCAGAGACAGGGGTGGCCAAGAGACCCAGTACTTC.

The chain couples TRBV5-6 to TRBJ2-2; D gene unclear. CDR1 is SGHDT, CDR2 YYEEEE, per germline. V gave up 2 bases and J gave up 4 bases, with 9 bases separating them. This CDR3 has 14 residues. The CDR3 is CASSFWGPTGELFF. The CDR3 DNA reads TGTGCCAGCAGCTTTTGGGGTCCCACCGGGGAGCTGTTTTTT.

In its sample, this clone was seen a few times. The genes are TRBV9 and TRBJ1-1, with 9 nucleotides matching TRBD1. The V gene end was trimmed by 4 bases and the J gene end by 0 bases; junction bases not matched to a gene: 10. CDR1 SGDLS and CDR2 YYNGEE come from the germline V gene. The CDR3 sequence is 17 residues long. The CDR3 reads CASSLTPGQGLNTEAFF. The CDR3 DNA is TGTGCCAGCAGCCTGACCCCGGGACAGGGCTTGAACACTGAAGCTTTCTTT.

The gene calls are TRBV6-6 and TRBJ1-2, with 7 bases aligning to TRBD1. The germline V gene has CDR1 MNHNY and CDR2 SVGAGI (reference sequence). V shed 6 bases and J 4 bases; nucleotides not matched to a gene: 11. CDR3 length: 15 residues. CDR3 residues: CASSSTGTAAYGYTF. Written as DNA, the CDR3 is TGTGCCAGCAGCTCTACAGGGACAGCCGCCTATGGCTACACCTTC.

The count of this clone is one. V and J are TRBV10-1 and TRBJ2-7; D is undetermined. V gave up 1 base and J gave up 2 bases, with 12 bases separating them. Germline assignment: CDR1 WNHNN and CDR2 SYGVQD (reference sequence). The length of the CDR3 is 15 residues. In nucleotides, the CDR3 is TGCGCCAGCAGTGAGTTCTCAGGACCAACCTACGAGCAGTACTTC. This codes for CASSEFSGPTYEQYF.

The chain is built from TRBV5-1 and TRBJ2-1, with 7 bases matching TRBD1. Germline loops: CDR1 SGHRS, CDR2 YFSETQ. CDR3 size: 15 residues. The V segment lost 7 bases and the J segment 0 bases; nucleotides outside the gene matches: 7. CDR3 amino acids: CASGPRQGSYNEQFF. CDR3 sequence (DNA): TGCGCCAGCGGACCGAGACAGGGCTCCTACAATGAGCAGTTCTTC.

The chain recombines TRBV28 with TRBJ2-7; D gene unclear. Trimming left V 11 bases short and J 7 bases short, with 18 bases between. This CDR3 is built from 12 residues. Germline CDR1 reads MDHEN; CDR2 reads SYDVKM. The CDR3 here is CASESGPREQYF. CDR3 in DNA: TGTGCCTCCGAGTCCGGTCCAAGGGAGCAGTACTTC.

The rearrangement links TRBV27 to TRBJ1-2; 9 bases map to TRBD1. The CDR3 has 19 residues. The V segment lost 6 bases and the J segment 0 bases; nucleotides outside the gene matches: 17. Looked up from germline, CDR1 is MNHEY and CDR2 is SMNVEV (reference sequence). The CDR3 protein is CASSLKGMTGGKANYGYTF. CDR3 DNA: TGTGCCAGCAGCCTTAAGGGTATGACAGGGGGTAAAGCTAACTATGGCTACACCTTC.

The J gene is TRBJ2-2, the V gene TRBV28; no clear D. The germline CDR1 and CDR2 sequences are MDHEN and SYDVKM. V lost 6 bases and J lost 8, with 10 bases in between. This CDR3 comprises 12 residues. This CDR3 reads CASSPALGELFF. The CDR3 bases are TGTGCCAGCAGCCCCGCCCTTGGGGAGCTGTTTTTT.

The rearrangement joins TRBV5-4 to TRBJ2-5; 11 bases fit TRBD1. Per the germline V gene, CDR1 is SGHNT and CDR2 is YYREEE (reference sequence). V lost 4 bases to trimming and J lost 4 bases; unmatched junction nucleotides: 6. The CDR3 covers 15 residues. The CDR3, as DNA: TGTGCCAGCAGCACCGGACAGGGGGCTGGAGAGACCCAGTACTTC. Residues: CASSTGQGAGETQYF.

The chain joins TRBV28 to TRBJ2-7, with D possibly TRBD1 on 6 matching bases. The ends were cut back, 4 bases at V and 4 bases at J, with 11 bases in the middle. This CDR3 has 13 amino acids. The germline V gene has CDR1 MDHEN and CDR2 SYDVKM. The CDR3 coding sequence is TGTGCCAGCAGTTCAGGGGTTAGTTACGAGCAGTACTTC. This translates into CASSSGVSYEQYF.

The rearrangement uses TRBV9 and TRBJ2-2; no reliable D call. The CDR3 is made up of 13 amino acids. Trimming pared 4 bases from V and 3 bases from J, leaving 7 bases between. In germline, CDR1 is SGDLS, CDR2 YYNGEE. In DNA, the CDR3 is TGTGCCAGCAGCCCGTTCCACACCGGGGAGCTGTTTTTT. Protein sequence: CASSPFHTGELFF.